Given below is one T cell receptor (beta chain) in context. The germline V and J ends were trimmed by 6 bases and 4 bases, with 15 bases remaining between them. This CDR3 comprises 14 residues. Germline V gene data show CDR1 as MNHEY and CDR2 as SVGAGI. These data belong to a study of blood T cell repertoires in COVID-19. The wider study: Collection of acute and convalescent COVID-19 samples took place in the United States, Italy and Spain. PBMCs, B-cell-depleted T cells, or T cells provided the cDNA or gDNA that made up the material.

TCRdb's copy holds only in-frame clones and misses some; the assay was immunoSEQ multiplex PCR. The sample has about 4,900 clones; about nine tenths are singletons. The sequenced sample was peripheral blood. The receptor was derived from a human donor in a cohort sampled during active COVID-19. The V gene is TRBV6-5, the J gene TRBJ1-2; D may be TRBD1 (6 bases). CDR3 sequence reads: CASSHGQPTYGYTF. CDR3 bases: TGTGCCAGCAGCCATGGACAGCCTACCTATGGCTACACCTTC.